Following are 11 T cell receptor beta chains from one sample sequenced in a study of CD8+ T cells in alopecia areata. Combined cutaneous lymph node cells underwent sorting by CD4, CD8alpha, NKG2D, NKG2ACE and additional markers. Extracted from the samples, RNA was reverse transcribed into cDNA to serve as the sequencing template. Clones were sequenced by immunoSEQ multiplex PCR, and TCRdb holds only the in-frame ones, with some missing. The sample includes roughly 5,800 clones, none of them occurring once. Input material: CD8+ T cells sorted from a lymph node. Receptors were obtained from a C3H/HeJ mouse with alopecia areata. The strain's MHC: H2-k.

By share of the sample, this clone is medium-sized. Gene labels here are mouse ones. The read gets to within 4 residues of the CDR3 end, and the germline J gene fills in the rest. V usage is TRBV5 and J usage is TRBJ1-1; TRBD1 agrees at 8 bases. Germline CDR1 reads LGHNA; CDR2 reads YNLKQL (reference sequence). The V gene end was trimmed by 4 bases and the J gene end by 1 base; junction bases not matched to a gene: 8. The CDR3 is 16 residues long. Incomplete CDR3 DNA: TGTGCCAGCAGCCTCTGGACAGGGAAGGGAAACACA. The encoded protein is CASSLWTGKGNT. The CDR3 reads in full as CASSLWTGKGNTEVFF.

This clone was counted at least ten times. Here the gene names and germline are mouse. Read data end 4 residues before the CDR3 end; the end is taken from the germline J gene. J is TRBJ2-5 and V is TRBV14; 9 bases agree with TRBD1. CDR1 SGHDT and CDR2 FRDEAV come from the germline V gene. This CDR3 comprises 14 residues. Partial CDR3 DNA: TGTGCCAGCAGTAGTCCCGGGACAGGGGAC. The encoded protein is CASSSPGTGD. The whole CDR3 sequence is CASSSPGTGDTQYF.

This clone was seen ten or more times. The gene names given are mouse names. Read coverage stops 4 residues before the CDR3 terminus; the germline J gene supplies the remainder. The V call is TRBV16, the J call TRBJ2-7, with D perhaps matching TRBD1 (6 bases). The CDR3 extends over 13 amino acids. Germline CDR1 reads SGHSA; CDR2 reads FRNQAP. CDR3 DNA (partial): TGTGCAAGCAGCACCGACAGGAGGGAT. Translation: CASSTDRRD. The entire CDR3 reads CASSTDRRDEQYF.

In this sample, this clone turned up many times. Gene names are mouse gene names. The CDR3 DNA, read in part, is TGTGCCAGCAGTGATTGGGGGGAC. Residues: CASSDWGD. The CDR3, in full, reads CASSDWGDDYTF. The V gene is TRBV13-3, the J gene TRBJ1-2; tentative D call: TRBD1 (5 bases). From the germline J gene comes the end of the CDR3, since the read stops 4 residues before it. CDR3 length equals 12 residues. Per the germline V gene, CDR1 is NNHDY and CDR2 is SYVADS.

This clone was detected ten times or more. Germline and genes: mouse. The sequence runs out 4 residues before the end of the CDR3; the remainder is reconstructed from the germline J gene. This rearrangement joins TRBV12-2 to TRBJ2-7; unclear D gene. Germline V CDR1 and CDR2: SGHLS, HYDKME. The CDR3 covers 12 residues. The CDR3 sequence is CASSLARYEQYF. CDR3 DNA, as far as it was read: TGTGCCAGCTCTCTGGCCAGGTAT.

This clone was observed many times. Germline and genes: mouse. The read terminates 4 residues before the CDR3 end, so the remaining end is supplied by the germline J gene. The chain has TRBV1 and TRBJ2-3; tentative D call: TRBD2 (7 bases). Deletions cut 4 bases from V and 0 bases from J, with 8 bases between. Germline lookup yields CDR1 NSQYPW and CDR2 LRSPGD (reference sequence). This CDR3 is built from 14 residues. The CDR3 reads CTCSGGASAETLYF. The sequenced part of the CDR3 DNA is TGCACCTGCAGTGGGGGGGCTAGTGCAGAA. The variable domain in full, completed from reference TRBV1 and TRBJ2-3, reads VTLLEQNPRWRLVPRGQAVNLRCILKNSQYPWMSWYQQDLQKQLQWLFTLRSPGDKEVKSLPGADYLATRVTDTELRLQVANMSQGRTLYCTCSGGASAETLYFGSGTRLTVL.

This clone was seen ten or more times. Mouse names are used for the genes. The CDR3 is cut off 4 residues early in the read; its end comes from the germline J gene. The J gene is TRBJ2-4, the V gene TRBV13-3; D may be TRBD2 (5 bases). Germline lookup yields CDR1 NNHDY and CDR2 SYVADS. The CDR3 has 13 residues. CDR3 residues: CASSVGWENTLYF. The sequenced part of the CDR3 DNA is TGTGCCAGCAGTGTGGGCTGGGAAAAC.

This clone was picked up many times. The genes are named according to mouse. The observed sequence ends 4 residues before the CDR3 terminus, with the missing tail filled in from the germline J gene. V gene TRBV16 combines with J gene TRBJ2-7, with 8 bases that match TRBD1. The CDR3 loop spans 15 amino acids. CDR1 SGHSA and CDR2 FRNQAP come from the germline V gene. V trimming: 5 bases; J trimming: 0 bases; junction bases outside the gene matches: 6. CDR3 bases read: TGTGCAAGCAGCCCACGGACAGGGAGCTCCTAT. Residues: CASSPRTGSSY. The CDR3 reads in full as CASSPRTGSSYEQYF.

This clone was counted many times. Gene names follow the mouse nomenclature. The sequenced CDR3 bases are TGCACCTGCAGTGGGCCGGGACTGGGGGCTGCT. Its protein product is CTCSGPGLGAA. The full CDR3 sequence reads CTCSGPGLGAAEQFF. The rearrangement links TRBV1 to TRBJ2-1; 11 nucleotides agree with TRBD2. The DNA ends 4 residues before the CDR3 does, and the rest of the CDR3 is filled in from the germline J gene. Germline trimming cut 4 bases from V and 6 bases from J; bases unmatched to any gene: 5. CDR1 NSQYPW and CDR2 LRSPGD come from the germline V gene (reference sequence). The CDR3 runs to 15 residues.

This clone was seen repeatedly, ten times or more. The genes and germline here are from mouse. The chain's CDR3 is CASGDETGGADTQYF. The CDR3 DNA, read in part, is TGTGCCAGCGGTGATGAGACTGGGGGGGCGGAC. The chain is built from TRBV13-2 and TRBJ2-5; 12 bases are shared with TRBD2. The CDR3 is cut off 4 residues early in the read; its end comes from the germline J gene. CDR1 NNHNN and CDR2 SYGAGS come from the germline V gene (reference sequence). The CDR3 is 15 residues long.

In this sample, this clone is medium-sized. Genes and germline come from the mouse. The read comes to an end 4 residues before the CDR3 does, leaving the germline J gene to fill in the end. V gene TRBV17 combines with J gene TRBJ2-3, with TRBD2 identical over 8 bases. V was pared by 0 bases and J by 0 bases, with 5 bases of the junction left unmatched. This CDR3 region has 17 residues. Germline assignment: CDR1 MNHDT and CDR2 YYDKIL. CDR3 DNA (partial): TGTGCTAGCAGTAGAGATCGGGGGGGGGCTAGTGCAGAA. Amino acids: CASSRDRGGASAE. The CDR3, in full, reads CASSRDRGGASAETLYF.